This TCR beta chain was captured in a study of shared clonotypes between healthy human individuals (dated by TCRdb to the early 2020s). In the study overall: The cohort included a few men and a couple of women between 18 and 49 years of age. The study deeply sequenced blood TCR repertoires of about 5 healthy adults to estimate repertoire size and the extent of clonotype sharing between individuals. Per donor, leukapheresis produced somewhere between about 0.8 and 9 billion PBMCs. Per donor, three plates each were used for CD4 naive and CD4 memory, two for CD8 naive, and one for CD8 memory. To increase sequencing depth and limit assay-specific biases, different laboratories used diverse techniques to prepare libraries and sequence TCR repertoires.

Based on the germline V gene, the CDR1 and CDR2 sequences are SGHVS and FQNEAQ. There are 16 amino acids in the CDR3, from cysteine to phenylalanine inclusive. Only the CDR3 DNA is retained, 48 bases long and in frame from the first base. Trimming removed 2 bases from V and 5 bases from J; the gene matches leave 8 bases unexplained. Concerning this clone: Its antigen has not been determined. Per-nucleotide qualities are absent, and no much larger clonotype sits a single base away.

The research as a whole found: Naive subsets generally had larger estimated clonotype richness than memory subsets did. Across four donors, roughly 5% of naive CD4, 3.5% of naive CD8, 2.3% of memory CD4, and roughly 0.4% of memory CD8 clonotypes were shared. Sampling was restricted to blood, and TCR repertoires in tissue are likely to differ from TCR repertoires in blood. Higher generation probabilities were observed for clonotypes shared by all four sorted-subset donors than for non-shared clonotypes. Incomplete sequencing was indicated by rarefaction of sorted-subset datasets, despite the large sequencing depth. Based on pairwise subsampling, the degree of clonotype sharing among donors was expected to be affected by sequencing depth. The small number of donors limited the genetic and exposure-history diversity represented.

For the CD8 naive samples, CD45RO-negative cells were positively selected for CCR7, yielding a CD45RA+CCR7+ population from which TemRA cells were excluded. The donors were healthy, HIV-negative adults with no recently reported acute infections or vaccinations. Every donor was a Caucasian adult residing in Nashville, Tennessee, USA. Blood was obtained by leukapheresis, after which PBMCs were separated by Ficoll-Histopaque density gradient centrifugation and cryopreserved in liquid nitrogen vapor phase. Analytical flow cytometry was used to check the purity and quantity of each magnetically sorted T cell population. Genomic DNA was isolated from each sorted fraction and quantified by UV absorbance on a Nanodrop 2000c. Using the deep immunoSEQ assay, multiplex PCR amplified TCR CDR3 regions from genomic DNA. Genomic DNA extracted from each cell subset was distributed evenly over all wells of several immunoSEQ 96-well plates, and each plate served as one replicate. For sorted subsets, about 0.2 ug genomic DNA, equal to some 28,000 T cell genomes, was loaded into each replicate PCR. Purified libraries were quantified with a Qubit 3.0 fluorometer, sized on a Bioanalyzer 2100, and re-quantified with the KAPA Library Quantification kit. A separate single-read 150-cycle Illumina NextSeq 550 flow cell was used to sequence each immunoSEQ 96-well plate. The paper's processing steps were these. Because the immunoSEQ output held only junctional sequences and lacked quality scores, the filtering could not match the filtering applied to full-length reads. To assign V/J genes and CDR3, sequences were annotated against IMGT germline references using PyIR, a Python wrapper for IgBLAST v1.9. Reads were removed for weak V/J assignments (E-value above 1e-6), missing CDR3, stop codons, out-of-frame junctions, or ambiguous translated residues. V3J clonotypes were defined as sequences sharing the same inferred V gene, J gene, and CDR3 amino acid sequence. The percentage overlap between two repertoires was calculated by dividing the number of shared unique clonotypes by the size of the smaller repertoire. Richness of each repertoire was evaluated using RTK rarefaction, the Chao1 estimator, and Recon v2.1 estimates of unobserved clonotypes. OLGA was used to compute generation probabilities for all TCRbeta clonotypes that the gDNA method yielded from several donors. In its TCRdb copy, this immuneACCESS table keeps in-frame sequences only and misses some clones. Where compared with another copy, unresolved V genes explain less than half of these, and the others have no known cause. Clone size and the V and J calls come from that table; the DNA yielded D and trimming. This sample has more than 2 million clones in its table, and around 95% of those were observed once. The ten largest make up about 1.7% of the sample.

The clonotype was recovered from a young man in good health. Some clones in this sample may be carry-over from other donors' samples. Sequenced: naive CD8+ T cells from PBMCs. Sample cell subset or site, as interpreted from the label and publication: CD45RA+CCR7+. Recombination linked TRBV7-8 to TRBJ1-1, with 10 bases aligning to TRBD1. Read as DNA, the sequence is TGTGCCAGCAGCTTACCTGGGACAGGGGTTGGAACTGAAGCTTTCTTT. Translated, it gives CASSLPGTGVGTEAFF. Supplemented by the reference TRBV7-8 and TRBJ1-1 proteins around the CDR3, the complete variable domain is GAGVSQSPRYKVAKRGQDVALRCDPISGHVSLFWYQQALGQGPEFLTYFQNEAQLDKSGLPSDRFFAERPEGSVSTLKIQRTQQEDSAVYLCASSLPGTGVGTEAFFGQGTRLTVV.